This T cell receptor beta chain derives from a study of blood T cell repertoires in COVID-19. Study overall: The United States, Italy and Spain supplied acute and convalescent COVID-19 samples. T cells, B-cell-depleted T cells, or PBMCs supplied cDNA or gDNA.

Per germline, CDR1 LGHDT and CDR2 YNNKEL (reference sequence). V trimming: 2 bases; J trimming: 4 bases; junction bases outside the gene matches: 10. This CDR3 comprises 16 residues. TCRdb's copy holds only in-frame clones and misses some; the assay was immunoSEQ multiplex PCR. This sample has about 380,000 clones, with approximately 90% found just once. The chain employs TRBV3-1 (or the pseudogene TRBV3-2) and TRBJ2-5; the match to TRBD1 covers 7 bases. The receptor was isolated from a woman aged 18-29 years who had recovered from COVID-19. The sequencing sample was made of PBMCs or T cells enriched from blood (not recorded which). CDR3 amino acids: CASSQPRQGRRETQYF. Written as DNA, the CDR3 is TGTGCCAGCAGCCAACCGAGACAGGGAAGGAGAGAGACCCAGTACTTC.